This section outlines one T cell receptor beta chain sequence together with its context. The clone's antigen remains unknown. Base qualities are not at hand, and no much larger clone is one base apart. Whole blood was collected in K2EDTA tubes by collaborating institutions according to the institutions' own protocols. Collaborator samples were shipped for TCRbeta analysis as frozen whole blood, isolated PBMCs, or DNA extracted from either sample type. The immunoSEQ Assay, a bias-controlled multiplex PCR, was used to amplify TCRbeta CDR3 regions from genomic DNA. The paper's processing steps were these. The number of nucleated cells in each sample was estimated from the amplification of reference gene primers within the assay. Sequence reads were collapsed and filtered to measure the absolute abundance of every unique TCRbeta CDR3 rearrangement. For each sample, productive Simpson clonality was calculated as the square root of Simpson's diversity index over productive rearrangements. TCRdb re-hosts the immuneACCESS table, in-frame sequences only. Its copies lack some clones; in the studies checked, an unresolved V gene accounts for under half of them, and the cause for the rest is not known. The D gene and trimming were derived from the DNA, and the V and J assignments and clone size from that table. The sample table records approximately 100,000 clones; roughly 92% of these occur just once. The biggest ten clones account for 0.85% to 1% of the sample.

This sample stems from a study of blood T cell repertoires in COVID-19 (dated by TCRdb to the early 2020s). Study-wide context: The collaborator samples originated in the United States, Italy and Spain and spanned the acute and convalescent phases of COVID-19. The prospective study material was composed of cDNA or gDNA derived from T cells, B-cell-depleted T cells, or PBMCs. The dataset comprised deeply sampled blood TCRbeta repertoires from subjects exposed to, actively infected with, or recovered from COVID-19. The repertoires were released in a freely available public database meant as a resource for research on the immune response to SARS-CoV-2. Samples were obtained from the ongoing ImmuneRACE study (first 160 participants) and from some 1,200 subjects provided by 6 global collaborators. Sample metadata almost always included a de-identified subject ID, COVID-19 status, age in years and sex. HLA class I and class II types, where available, came from metadata supplied by the sample provider rather than from assay-based typing. Overall study outcomes, separate from this receptor: The quantity of clinical and demographic metadata differed by source and by participant and was supplied without curation.

The TCR originated in a man between 60 and 70 years old with acute or convalescent COVID-19. The sample consisted of peripheral blood.

The DNA sequence follows: TGCGCCAGCAGCAGGGGGCCGGACACTGAAGCTTTCTTT. It translates as CASSRGPDTEAFF. The chain is assembled from TRBV5-1 and TRBJ1-1, with 7 bases matching TRBD1. CDR3 length: 13 amino acids, cysteine to phenylalanine. Of all the DNA, just the CDR3 is kept, 39 bases in frame from base 1. At the junction V is shortened by 4 bases and J by 3 bases; bases outside the gene matches: 3. The germline V gene supplies CDR1 SGHRS and CDR2 YFSETQ.